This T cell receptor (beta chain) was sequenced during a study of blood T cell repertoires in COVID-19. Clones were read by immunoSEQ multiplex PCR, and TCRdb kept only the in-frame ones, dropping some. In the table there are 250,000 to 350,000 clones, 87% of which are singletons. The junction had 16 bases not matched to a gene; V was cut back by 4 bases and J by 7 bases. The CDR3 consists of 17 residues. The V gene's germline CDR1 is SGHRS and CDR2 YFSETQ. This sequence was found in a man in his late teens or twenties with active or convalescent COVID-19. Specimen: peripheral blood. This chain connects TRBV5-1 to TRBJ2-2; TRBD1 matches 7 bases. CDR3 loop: CASSRAPLDRVGGELFF. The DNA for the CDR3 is TGCGCCAGCAGCCGAGCCCCCCTCGACAGGGTAGGCGGGGAGCTGTTTTTT.